A single sample is the source of the 9 T cell receptor beta chains below, sequenced in a study of cytomegalovirus exposure and HLA in healthy donors. This PCR relied on a set of 60 Vbeta primers and 13 Jbeta primers. Data came from immunoSEQ multiplex PCR; TCRdb stores just in-frame clones and leaves some out. Of under 200,000 clones listed, roughly 80% are singletons. Sequenced material: PBMCs. These receptors were obtained from a woman aged 45-60 years in good health and CMV-seronegative.

V usage is TRBV29-1 and J usage is TRBJ2-7; D gene uncertain. The V gene's germline CDR1 is SQVTM and CDR2 ANQGSEA. The CDR3 has 13 residues. Trimming left V 6 bases short and J 3 bases short, with 15 bases between. CDR3 region: CSVRPPESYEQYF. CDR3 DNA sequence: TGCAGCGTCCGCCCCCCAGAAAGCTACGAGCAGTACTTC.

The chain recombines TRBV29-1 with TRBJ2-7; 9 bases are a match to TRBD1. CDR3 size: 12 residues. Per germline, CDR1 SQVTM and CDR2 ANQGSEA. With 4 bases clipped from V and 3 bases from J, the junction kept 1 base outside the gene matches. The CDR3 coding sequence is TGCAGCGTTGCGGGACAGGGCTACGAGCAGTACTTC. As protein: CSVAGQGYEQYF.

In DNA form, the CDR3 reads TGTGCCAGCAGCTATCCCGGGACAGGGGTCTATGGCTACACCTTC. Encoded protein: CASSYPGTGVYGYTF. The chain joins TRBV14 to TRBJ1-2; 10 bases are shared with TRBD1. The CDR3 covers 15 residues. Germline V gene sequence: CDR1 SGHDN, CDR2 FVKESK. The junction had 7 bases not matched to a gene; V was cut back by 5 bases and J by 4 bases.

The rearrangement joins TRBV28 to TRBJ2-5; tentative D call: TRBD2 (5 bases). CDR1 is MDHEN, CDR2 SYDVKM, per germline. Trimming pared 3 bases from V and 7 bases from J, leaving 12 bases between. The CDR3 runs 13 residues. CDR3 nucleotides: TGTGCCAGCAGTTTGACGAGGGCAGCGACCCAGTACTTC. It encodes CASSLTRAATQYF.

CDR3 loop: CASSFDRGRYGYTF. The CDR3 nucleotides are TGTGCCAGTAGTTTTGACAGGGGGCGGTATGGCTACACCTTC. The chain joins TRBV19 to TRBJ1-2, with 10 bases matching TRBD1. V dropped 5 bases and J dropped 5; count of bases not matched to a gene: 5. There are 14 residues in the CDR3. The germline V gene encodes CDR1 LNHDA and CDR2 SQIVND (reference sequence). The full variable domain, completed using reference TRBV19 and TRBJ1-2, is DGGITQSPKYLFRKEGQNVTLSCEQNLNHDAMYWYRQDPGQGLRLIYYSQIVNDFQKGDIAEGYSVSREKKESFPLTVTSAQKNPTAFYLCASSFDRGRYGYTFGSGTRLTVV.

This sequence joins TRBV4-1 and TRBJ2-1, with 11 bases that match TRBD1. Unmatched junction bases numbered 4, after V lost 3 bases and J lost 3 bases. This CDR3 has 16 amino acids. In germline, CDR1 is MGHRA, CDR2 YSYEKL. In nucleotides, the CDR3 is TGCGCCAGCAGCCAGGCAGGGACAGGGGGCTACAATGAGCAGTTCTTC. This codes for CASSQAGTGGYNEQFF.

This rearrangement joins TRBV11-3 to TRBJ1-2; D perhaps matches TRBD1 (5 bases). Germline-derived CDR1 and CDR2 are SGHNT and YENEEA. This CDR3 region has 13 residues. The V gene lost 5 bases and the J gene lost 5 bases, with 12 bases spanning the gap. The CDR3 protein is CASSAGGVYGYTF. In DNA form, the CDR3 reads TGTGCCAGCAGCGCGGGGGGGGTTTATGGCTACACCTTC. Looking up the rest from reference TRBV11-3 and TRBJ1-2 gives the full variable domain: EAGVVQSPRYKIIEKKQPVAFWCNPISGHNTLYWYLQNLGQGPELLIRYENEEAVDDSQLPKDRFSAERLKGVDSTLKIQPAELGDSAVYLCASSAGGVYGYTFGSGTRLTVV.

This clone was recorded a few times. The rearrangement links TRBV2 to TRBJ1-1; TRBD1 might be the D (5 bases). CDR1 and CDR2 from the germline V gene are SNHLY and FYNNEI. CDR3 length: 14 residues. With 2 bases removed from V and 3 bases from J, the gap between germline ends came to 10 bases. The CDR3 sequence: CASSERGGDTEAFF. The DNA for the CDR3 is TGTGCCAGCAGTGAAAGGGGTGGGGACACTGAAGCTTTCTTT.

V is TRBV13 and J is TRBJ1-1; 8 nucleotides line up with TRBD1. J lost 3 bases, V lost 4 bases, and 7 bases had no gene match. The CDR3 runs 15 residues. CDR1 PRHDT and CDR2 FYEKMQ come from the germline V gene (reference sequence). As DNA, the CDR3 is TGTGCCAGCAGCTCAAGGACAGGGATGGACACTGAAGCTTTCTTT. Residues: CASSSRTGMDTEAFF.